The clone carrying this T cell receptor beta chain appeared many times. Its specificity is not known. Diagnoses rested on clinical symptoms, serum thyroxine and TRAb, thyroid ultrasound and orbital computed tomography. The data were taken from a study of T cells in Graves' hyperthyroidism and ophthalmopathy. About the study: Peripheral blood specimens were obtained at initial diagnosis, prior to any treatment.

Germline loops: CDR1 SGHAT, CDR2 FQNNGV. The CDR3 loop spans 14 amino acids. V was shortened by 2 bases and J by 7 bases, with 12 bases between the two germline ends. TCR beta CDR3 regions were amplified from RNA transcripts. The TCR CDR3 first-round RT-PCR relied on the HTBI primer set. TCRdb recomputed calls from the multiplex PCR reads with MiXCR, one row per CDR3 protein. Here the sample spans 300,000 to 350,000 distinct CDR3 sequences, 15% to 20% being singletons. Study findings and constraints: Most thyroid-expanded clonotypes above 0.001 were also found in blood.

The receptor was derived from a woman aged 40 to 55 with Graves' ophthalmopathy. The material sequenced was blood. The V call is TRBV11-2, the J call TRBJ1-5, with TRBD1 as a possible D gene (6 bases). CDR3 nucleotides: TGTGCCAGCAGCTTAACAGGGAGGGGGCAGCCCCAGCATTTT. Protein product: CASSLTGRGQPQHF.